These 28 T cell receptor beta chains came from one sample sequenced in a study of blood T cells in healthy people across ages. Then a second PCR, running roughly 7 to 11 cycles, was carried out with a sample-barcoded 5' primer and a J-beta primer mix. TCRdb reprocessed the 5' RACE reads via MiXCR and lists one record per CDR3 protein. Of 540,000 or so distinct CDR3 sequences listed, approximately 27% are singletons. The sample was blood. Receptor source: a woman in her 70s in good health.

The chain recombines TRBV15 with TRBJ2-7; 7 bases fit TRBD1. V lost 0 bases and J lost 3; bases outside the gene matches: 14. Per the germline V gene, CDR1 is LNHNV and CDR2 is YYDKDF (reference sequence). This CDR3 spans 18 amino acids. CDR3 nucleotides: TGTGCCACCAGCAGAGAGAGTCCCCGACAGGGTAATATCTACGAGCAGTACTTC. Its translation is CATSRESPRQGNIYEQYF. Full variable domain (missing parts from reference TRBV15 and TRBJ2-7): DAMVIQNPRYQVTQFGKPVTLSCSQTLNHNVMYWYQQKSSQAPKLLFHYYDKDFNNEADTPDNFQSRRPNTSFCFLDIRSPGLGDTAMYLCATSRESPRQGNIYEQYFGPGTRLTVT.

This clonotype came up a few times. This chain uses TRBV4-2 with TRBJ1-3; D perhaps matches TRBD1 (6 bases). The V gene lost 6 bases and the J gene lost 16 bases, with 31 bases spanning the gap. From germline, CDR1 is LGHNA and CDR2 YNFKEQ. CDR3 size: 16 residues. The CDR3 sequence is CASRLVGQGMGLGTYF. CDR3 DNA sequence: TGTGCCAGCAGACTCGTCGGGCAGGGGATGGGGCTGGGAACCTATTTT.

The genes are TRBV20-1 and TRBJ2-1; D not certain. The DNA end is more similar to TRBJ2-5, so the J call may be wrong. From germline, CDR1 is DFQATT and CDR2 SNEGSKA (reference sequence). There are 15 residues in the CDR3. The CDR3 nucleotides read TGCAGTGCTAGAGATCGGCGTAAGGGTCAAGAGACCCAGTACTTC. It is translated as CSARDRRKGQETQYF.

This sequence joins TRBV5-1 and TRBJ2-5, with unresolved D. With 0 bases removed from V and 3 bases from J, the gap between germline ends came to 9 bases. Looked up from germline, CDR1 is SGHRS and CDR2 is YFSETQ. The CDR3 runs 14 residues. The CDR3 loop reads CASSLGQAEETQYF. The CDR3 DNA sequence: TGCGCCAGCAGCTTGGGACAAGCTGAAGAGACCCAGTACTTC.

A few counts support this clonotype. V and J are TRBV11-2 and TRBJ1-6; no clear D. Trimming removed 5 bases at V and 3 bases at J, with 8 bases between. The CDR3 totals 14 residues. Per the germline V gene, CDR1 is SGHAT and CDR2 is FQNNGV. The CDR3 region has the DNA TGTGCCAGCAGCCGCGACCTCTATAATTCACCCCTCCACTTT. Amino acids: CASSRDLYNSPLHF.

This clonotype was counted only a few times. V gene TRBV14 combines with J gene TRBJ2-7, with 7 bases aligning to TRBD1. Germline assignment: CDR1 SGHDN and CDR2 FVKESK. The CDR3 contains 15 residues. The junction had 9 bases not matched to a gene; V was cut back by 4 bases and J by 3 bases. The CDR3 bases are TGTGCCAGCAGCCCCCTACAGGGGATCATCTACGAGCAGTACTTC. Translated: CASSPLQGIIYEQYF. Looking up the rest from reference TRBV14 and TRBJ2-7 gives the full variable domain: EAGVTQFPSHSVIEKGQTVTLRCDPISGHDNLYWYRRVMGKEIKFLLHFVKESKQDESGMPNNRFLAERTGGTYSTLKVQPAELEDSGVYFCASSPLQGIIYEQYFGPGTRLTVT.

This clonotype was recorded only once. The CDR3 nucleotides read TGTGCCAGCAGTTACGAGAACCCCTCCTACGAGCAGTACTTC. The encoded protein is CASSYENPSYEQYF. The chain joins TRBV6-2 or TRBV6-3 to TRBJ2-7, with D uncertain. The CDR3 covers 14 residues. In germline, CDR1 is MNHEY, CDR2 SVGEGT. V shed 2 bases and J shed 0 bases, with 8 bases lying between them.

This chain connects TRBV6-5 to TRBJ1-1; no definite D call. Germline V CDR1 and CDR2: MNHEY, SVGAGI. Deletions cut 6 bases from V and 9 bases from J, with 17 bases between. The CDR3 runs to 13 residues. The CDR3 DNA sequence: TGTGCCAGCAGCCGGAGACCTGGCGAGAAAGCTTTCTTT. Translation: CASSRRPGEKAFF.

The rearrangement links TRBV19 to TRBJ1-2, with TRBD1 matching 7 bases. The trim removed 5 bases at V and 4 bases at J, leaving 10 bases unmatched. Germline loops: CDR1 LNHDA, CDR2 SQIVND (reference sequence). CDR3 size: 15 residues. The DNA of the CDR3 is TGTGCCAGTAGTGGCAGACAGGGCCTGATCTATGGCTACACCTTC. This gives the protein CASSGRQGLIYGYTF.

This rearrangement joins TRBV6-6 to TRBJ1-2; tentative D call: TRBD1 (5 bases). Trimming shortened V by 3 bases and J by 0 bases, and 11 bases separated the two germline ends. Germline values: CDR1 MNHNY, CDR2 SVGAGI (reference sequence). The CDR3 is 15 residues long. CDR3: CASSYWGGANYGYTF. CDR3 bases: TGTGCCAGCAGTTATTGGGGCGGGGCTAACTATGGCTACACCTTC.

The genes are TRBV4-1 and TRBJ2-7; no clear D gene. Germline V gene lookup returns CDR1 MGHRA and CDR2 YSYEKL. The V end lost 7 bases, the J end lost 6 bases, and 19 bases lay between the germline ends. The CDR3 spans 14 residues. The CDR3 bases are TGCGCCAGCACCTCCTCCCCGGTGGGCGGCGAGCAGTACTTC. Protein: CASTSSPVGGEQYF.

There are many counts of this clonotype. This rearrangement joins TRBV5-1 to TRBJ2-5; 7 nucleotides align to TRBD2. This CDR3 region has 16 residues. Looked up from germline, CDR1 is SGHRS and CDR2 is YFSETQ. The junction had 7 bases not matched to a gene; V was cut back by 0 bases and J by 2 bases. This chain's CDR3 is CASSLAGRIIQETQYF. Here the CDR3 DNA reads TGCGCCAGCAGCTTGGCCGGGAGGATAATACAAGAGACCCAGTACTTC.

The chain links TRBV14 to TRBJ1-1; D not certain. V lost 2 bases to trimming and J lost 9 bases, with 13 bases between them. Per the germline V gene, CDR1 is SGHDN and CDR2 is FVKESK. This CDR3 has 13 amino acids. The CDR3 bases are TGTGCCAGCAGCCAACTAACGACGATGAAAGCTTTCTTT. Its protein product is CASSQLTTMKAFF. The entire variable domain, with the rest obtained from reference TRBV14 and TRBJ1-1, is as follows: EAGVTQFPSHSVIEKGQTVTLRCDPISGHDNLYWYRRVMGKEIKFLLHFVKESKQDESGMPNNRFLAERTGGTYSTLKVQPAELEDSGVYFCASSQLTTMKAFFGQGTRLTVV.

This clonotype occurred a few times. The chain uses TRBV5-1 and TRBJ2-5; D may be TRBD1 (5 bases). CDR1 and CDR2 (germline): SGHRS, YFSETQ. Trimming took off 4 bases at V and 2 bases at J, with 15 bases between the two ends. This CDR3 is 15 amino acids long. The CDR3 DNA sequence: TGCGCCAGCAGCCTTGGGTCCGACAGTCAAGAGACCCAGTACTTC. Its translation: CASSLGSDSQETQYF.

The V and J genes are TRBV24-1 and TRBJ1-2; no clear D. The CDR3 spans 13 residues. V lost 4 bases to trimming and J lost 4 bases, with 9 bases between them. The V gene's germline CDR1 is KGHDR and CDR2 SFDVKD. The CDR3 nucleotides are TGTGCCACCAGTGAAGGGCAAGCCTATGGCTACACCTTC. Protein: CATSEGQAYGYTF.

This clonotype was counted only a few times. V and J are TRBV15 and TRBJ2-1, with 7 bases aligning to TRBD2. The CDR3 length is 14 residues. Germline V lookup: CDR1 LNHNV, CDR2 YYDKDF (reference sequence). The V gene end was trimmed by 3 bases and the J gene end by 3 bases; junction bases not matched to a gene: 2. CDR3 sequence (DNA): TGTGCCACCAGCAGTGGACTAGACTACAATGAGCAGTTCTTC. This gives the protein CATSSGLDYNEQFF.

The table lists this clonotype with a few counts. The genes are TRBV25-1 and TRBJ1-3; D unclear. The CDR3 has 13 residues. The germline gives CDR1 MGHDK, CDR2 SYGVNS. V was clipped by 6 bases and J by 0 bases, with 6 bases between them. CDR3 region: CASSAVSGNTIYF. In DNA, the CDR3 is TGTGCCAGCAGCGCAGTCTCTGGAAACACCATATATTTT.

This clonotype was detected a few times. This sequence joins TRBV28 and TRBJ1-3; unclear D gene. With 7 bases removed from V and 2 bases from J, the gap between germline ends came to 12 bases. The CDR3 covers 14 residues. Per germline, CDR1 MDHEN and CDR2 SYDVKM. CDR3 sequence reads: CASTSPSAGNTIYF. As DNA, the CDR3 is TGTGCCAGCACCTCCCCCTCCGCTGGAAACACCATATATTTT.

This clonotype was seen a few times. The chain employs TRBV19 and TRBJ2-7, with D possibly being TRBD2 (6 bases). Germline V lookup: CDR1 LNHDA, CDR2 SQIVND (reference sequence). V was shortened by 6 bases and J by 0 bases, with 15 bases between the two germline ends. CDR3 size: 15 residues. CDR3 protein: CASSPGLPSSYEQYF. The CDR3 region has the DNA TGTGCCAGTAGCCCGGGACTCCCGAGCTCCTACGAGCAGTACTTC.

The rearrangement links TRBV20-1 to TRBJ2-4; TRBD1 might be the D (6 bases). The ends were cut back, 5 bases at V and 7 bases at J, with 9 bases in the middle. Per the germline V gene, CDR1 is DFQATT and CDR2 is SNEGSKA (reference sequence). The CDR3 extends over 11 amino acids. The CDR3: CSAHTGNIQYF. CDR3 nucleotide sequence: TGCAGTGCTCACACAGGGAACATTCAGTACTTC.

This clonotype has only a few counts. V is TRBV20-1 and J is TRBJ1-1, with 10 bases that match TRBD1. The CDR3 spans 14 residues. V gave up 5 bases and J gave up 6 bases; unmatched junction bases: 9. Germline V lookup: CDR1 DFQATT, CDR2 SNEGSKA (reference sequence). In DNA, the CDR3 is TGCAGTGCTCGGCGGGACAGGGGTTTCGCTGAAGCTTTCTTT. Translating it yields CSARRDRGFAEAFF.

The V and J genes are TRBV5-1 and TRBJ2-7; possibly TRBD2 for D (6 bases). Between the trimmed V and J ends, which lost 4 bases and 9 bases, there was a span of 20 bases. The CDR3 spans 14 residues. Per the germline V gene, CDR1 is SGHRS and CDR2 is YFSETQ. The CDR3 bases are TGCGCCAGCAGCGGGGGGACGATCCCTACGACGCAGTACTTC. It specifies CASSGGTIPTTQYF.

This chain connects TRBV6-5 to TRBJ2-2; 10 bases map to TRBD1. Germline CDR1 reads MNHEY; CDR2 reads SVGAGI. The CDR3 has 14 residues. The junction had 6 bases not matched to a gene; V was cut back by 8 bases and J by 6 bases. CDR3 loop: CASLRTGGAGELFF. As DNA, the CDR3 is TGTGCCAGCCTCCGGACAGGGGGAGCCGGGGAGCTGTTTTTT.

CDR3 sequence reads: CASSTIGDRGGSSYNEQFF. DNA of the CDR3: TGTGCCAGCAGCACTATAGGGGACAGGGGGGGAAGCTCCTACAATGAGCAGTTCTTC. The chain is built from TRBV7-3 and TRBJ2-1; 11 bases fit TRBD1. CDR3 length: 19 amino acids. Germline V gives CDR1 SGHTA, CDR2 FQGTGA. Trimming took 5 bases from V and 0 from J; bases not matched to a gene: 12.

The V gene is TRBV12-3 or TRBV12-4, the J gene TRBJ2-1; tentative D call: TRBD1 (6 bases). Trimming shortened V by 7 bases and J by 9 bases, and 13 bases separated the two germline ends. The CDR3 runs 12 residues. The CDR3 DNA follows: TGTGCCAGCATACAGGGTGTCGGTGAGCAGTTCTTC. Its protein product is CASIQGVGEQFF.

In its sample, this clonotype was seen a few times. CDR3 sequence reads: CASSQITREETQYF. CDR3 in DNA: TGTGCCAGCAGCCAGATTACACGTGAGGAGACCCAGTACTTC. The rearrangement links TRBV12-3 or TRBV12-4 to TRBJ2-5; D gene unclear. CDR3 length: 14 residues. V was pared by 6 bases and J by 5 bases, with 16 bases between.

The J gene is TRBJ2-1, the V gene TRBV20-1; D call uncertain. Germline V CDR1 and CDR2: DFQATT, SNEGSKA (reference sequence). The CDR3 covers 14 residues. V lost 0 bases, J lost 9 bases, and 15 bases lay in between. CDR3 region: CSARDRSGAPEQFF. CDR3 nucleotides: TGCAGTGCTAGAGATAGGTCGGGCGCTCCTGAGCAGTTCTTC.

This clonotype was counted a single time. The CDR3, as DNA: TGTGCCAGCAGTGAAAAAGTAGGGAGTGGCTACACCTTC. Encoded protein: CASSEKVGSGYTF. V usage is TRBV2 and J usage is TRBJ1-2; D ambiguous. The germline V gene encodes CDR1 SNHLY and CDR2 FYNNEI. CDR3 length equals 13 residues. The ends were cut back, 2 bases at V and 7 bases at J, with 11 bases in the middle. Using reference TRBV2 and TRBJ1-2 for the parts outside the CDR3, the full variable domain is EPEVTQTPSHQVTQMGQEVILRCVPISNHLYFYWYRQILGQKVEFLVSFYNNEISEKSEIFDDQFSVERPDGSNFTLKIRSTKLEDSAMYFCASSEKVGSGYTFGSGTRLTVV.